This T cell receptor (beta chain) was profiled in a study of T cell responses to AZD1222 COVID-19 vaccine. Study-level findings and limits: Most donors were white British, females outnumbered males, and clonal diversity was possibly underestimated. Only a handful of AZD1222 recipients, roughly 6 in all, had baseline seropositivity. Increased Spike-specific TCR breadth and depth were observed after two AZD1222 doses.

Only in-frame clones appear in the TCRdb table, and some are missing; sequencing was by immunoSEQ multiplex PCR. The sample includes about 120,000 clones, 70% to 90% of them seen just once. In its sample, this clone was seen a few times. What it binds is not known. Per the germline V gene, CDR1 is SGHVS and CDR2 is FQNEAQ. CDR3 size: 15 residues. V lost 5 bases and J 9 bases, leaving 20 bases between the germline ends. This sequence originates from an adult in good health. The chain carries TRBV7-8 and TRBJ2-1; D perhaps matches TRBD2 (6 bases). The input for sequencing was peripheral blood, taken on day 0 of AZD1222 vaccination. CDR3 DNA: TGTGCCAGCAGCCCCACTGGCGCGGGACGGGCTGAGCAGTTCTTC. Translated: CASSPTGAGRAEQFF.